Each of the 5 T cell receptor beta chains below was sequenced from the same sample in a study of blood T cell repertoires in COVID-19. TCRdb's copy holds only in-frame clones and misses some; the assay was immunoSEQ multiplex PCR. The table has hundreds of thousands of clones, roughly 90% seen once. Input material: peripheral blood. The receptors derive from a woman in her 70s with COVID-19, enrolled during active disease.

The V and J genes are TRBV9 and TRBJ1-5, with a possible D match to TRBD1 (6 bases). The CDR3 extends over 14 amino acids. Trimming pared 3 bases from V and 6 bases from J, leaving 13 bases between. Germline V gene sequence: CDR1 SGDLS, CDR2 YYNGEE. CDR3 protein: CASSAGGVGQPQHF. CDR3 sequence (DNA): TGTGCCAGCAGCGCGGGGGGCGTGGGTCAGCCCCAGCATTTT. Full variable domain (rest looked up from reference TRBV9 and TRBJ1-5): DSGVTQTPKHLITATGQRVTLRCSPRSGDLSVYWYQQSLDQGLQFLIQYYNGEERAKGNILERFSAQQFPDLHSELNLSSLELGDSALYFCASSAGGVGQPQHFGDGTRLSIL.

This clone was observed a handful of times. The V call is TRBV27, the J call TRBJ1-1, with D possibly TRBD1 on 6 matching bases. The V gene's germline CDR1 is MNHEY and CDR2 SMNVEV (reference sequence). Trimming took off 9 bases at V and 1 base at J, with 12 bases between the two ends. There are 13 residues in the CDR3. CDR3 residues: CASWDISNTEAFF. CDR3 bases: TGTGCCAGTTGGGACATCTCGAACACTGAAGCTTTCTTT.

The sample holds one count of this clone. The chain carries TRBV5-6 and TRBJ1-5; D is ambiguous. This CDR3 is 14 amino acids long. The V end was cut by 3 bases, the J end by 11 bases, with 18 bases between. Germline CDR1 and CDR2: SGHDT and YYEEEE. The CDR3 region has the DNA TGTGCCAGCAGCTCGACTGGTCGCGGATCAGCCCAGCATTTT. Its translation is CASSSTGRGSAQHF.

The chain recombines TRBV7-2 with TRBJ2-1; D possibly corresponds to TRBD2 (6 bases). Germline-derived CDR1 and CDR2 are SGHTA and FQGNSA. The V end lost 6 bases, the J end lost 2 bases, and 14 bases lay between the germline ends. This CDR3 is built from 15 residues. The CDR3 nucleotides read TGTGCCAGCAGTCAGACTAGATCTCCCTACAATGAGCAGTTCTTC. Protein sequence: CASSQTRSPYNEQFF. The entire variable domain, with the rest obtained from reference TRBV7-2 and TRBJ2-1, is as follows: GAGVSQSPSNKVTEKGKDVELRCDPISGHTALYWYRQSLGQGLEFLIYFQGNSAPDKSGLPSDRFSAERTGGSVSTLTIQRTQQEDSAVYLCASSQTRSPYNEQFFGPGTRLTVL.

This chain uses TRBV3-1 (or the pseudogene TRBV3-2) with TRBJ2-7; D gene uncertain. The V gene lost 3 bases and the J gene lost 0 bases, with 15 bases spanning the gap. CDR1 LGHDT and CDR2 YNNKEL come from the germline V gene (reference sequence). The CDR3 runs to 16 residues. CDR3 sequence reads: CASSQASTSSSYEQYF. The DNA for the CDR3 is TGTGCCAGCAGCCAGGCCTCAACATCTAGCTCCTACGAGCAGTACTTC.